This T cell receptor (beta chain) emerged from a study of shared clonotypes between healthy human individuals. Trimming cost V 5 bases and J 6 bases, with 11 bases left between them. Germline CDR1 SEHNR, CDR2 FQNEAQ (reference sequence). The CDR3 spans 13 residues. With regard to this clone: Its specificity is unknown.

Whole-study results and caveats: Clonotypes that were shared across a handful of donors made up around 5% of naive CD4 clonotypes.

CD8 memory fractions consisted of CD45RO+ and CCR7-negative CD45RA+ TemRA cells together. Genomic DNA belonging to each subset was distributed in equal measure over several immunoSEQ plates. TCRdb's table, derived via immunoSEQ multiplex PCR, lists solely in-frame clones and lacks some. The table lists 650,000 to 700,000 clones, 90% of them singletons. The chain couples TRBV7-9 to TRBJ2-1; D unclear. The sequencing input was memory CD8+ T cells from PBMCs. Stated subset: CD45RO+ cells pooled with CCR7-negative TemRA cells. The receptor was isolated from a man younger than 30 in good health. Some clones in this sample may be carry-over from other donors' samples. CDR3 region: CASSLSQSNEQFF. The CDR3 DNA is TGTGCCAGCAGCCTGAGTCAGAGCAATGAGCAGTTCTTC.